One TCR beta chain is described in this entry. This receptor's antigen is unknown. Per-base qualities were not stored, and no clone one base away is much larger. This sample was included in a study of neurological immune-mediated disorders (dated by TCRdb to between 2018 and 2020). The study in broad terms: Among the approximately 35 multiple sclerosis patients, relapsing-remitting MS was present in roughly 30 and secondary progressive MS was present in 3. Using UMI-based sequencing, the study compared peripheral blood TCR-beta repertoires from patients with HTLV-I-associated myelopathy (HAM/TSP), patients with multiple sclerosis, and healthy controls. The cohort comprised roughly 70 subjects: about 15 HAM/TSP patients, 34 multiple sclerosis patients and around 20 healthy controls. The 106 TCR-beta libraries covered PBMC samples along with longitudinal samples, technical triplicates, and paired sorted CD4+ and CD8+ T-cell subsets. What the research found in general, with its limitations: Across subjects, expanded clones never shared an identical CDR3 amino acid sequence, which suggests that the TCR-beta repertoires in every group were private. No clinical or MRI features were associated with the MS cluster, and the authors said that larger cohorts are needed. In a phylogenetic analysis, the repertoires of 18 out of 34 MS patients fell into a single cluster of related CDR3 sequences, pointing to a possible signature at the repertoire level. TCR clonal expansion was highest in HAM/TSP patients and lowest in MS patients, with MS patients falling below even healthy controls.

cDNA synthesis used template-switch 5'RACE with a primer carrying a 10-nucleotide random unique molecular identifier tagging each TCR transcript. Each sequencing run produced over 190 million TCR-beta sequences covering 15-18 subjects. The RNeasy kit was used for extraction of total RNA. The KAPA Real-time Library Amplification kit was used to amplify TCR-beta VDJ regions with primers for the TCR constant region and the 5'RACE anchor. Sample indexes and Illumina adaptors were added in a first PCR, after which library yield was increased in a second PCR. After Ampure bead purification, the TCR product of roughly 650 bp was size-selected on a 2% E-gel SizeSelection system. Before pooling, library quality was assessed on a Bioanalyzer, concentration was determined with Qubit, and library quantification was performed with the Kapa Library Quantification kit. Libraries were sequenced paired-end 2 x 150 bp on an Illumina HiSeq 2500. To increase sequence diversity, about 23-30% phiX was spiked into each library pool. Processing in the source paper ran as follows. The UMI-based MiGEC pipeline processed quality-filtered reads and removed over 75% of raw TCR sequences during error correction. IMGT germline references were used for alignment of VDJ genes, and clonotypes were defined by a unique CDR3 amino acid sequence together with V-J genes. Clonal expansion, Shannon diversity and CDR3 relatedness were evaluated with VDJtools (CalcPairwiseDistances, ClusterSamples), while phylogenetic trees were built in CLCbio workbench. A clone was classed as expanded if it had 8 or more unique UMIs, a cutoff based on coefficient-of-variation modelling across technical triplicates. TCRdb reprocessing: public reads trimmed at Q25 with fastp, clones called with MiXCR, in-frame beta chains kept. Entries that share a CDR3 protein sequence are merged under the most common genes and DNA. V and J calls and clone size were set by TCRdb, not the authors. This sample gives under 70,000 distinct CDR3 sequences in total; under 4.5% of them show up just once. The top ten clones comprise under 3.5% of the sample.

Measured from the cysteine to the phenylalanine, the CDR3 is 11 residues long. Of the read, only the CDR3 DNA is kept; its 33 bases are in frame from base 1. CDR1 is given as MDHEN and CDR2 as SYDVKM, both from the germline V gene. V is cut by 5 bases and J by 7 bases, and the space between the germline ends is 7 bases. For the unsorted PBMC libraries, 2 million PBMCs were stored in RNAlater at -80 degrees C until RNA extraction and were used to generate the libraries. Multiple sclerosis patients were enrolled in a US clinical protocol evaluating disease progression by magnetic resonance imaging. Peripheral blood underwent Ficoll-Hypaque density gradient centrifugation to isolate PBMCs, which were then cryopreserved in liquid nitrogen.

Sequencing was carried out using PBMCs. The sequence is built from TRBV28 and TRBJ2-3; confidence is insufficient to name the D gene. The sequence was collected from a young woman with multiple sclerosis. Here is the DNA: TGTGCCAGCAGTCCGAGGTATACGCAGTATTTT. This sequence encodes CASSPRYTQYF.